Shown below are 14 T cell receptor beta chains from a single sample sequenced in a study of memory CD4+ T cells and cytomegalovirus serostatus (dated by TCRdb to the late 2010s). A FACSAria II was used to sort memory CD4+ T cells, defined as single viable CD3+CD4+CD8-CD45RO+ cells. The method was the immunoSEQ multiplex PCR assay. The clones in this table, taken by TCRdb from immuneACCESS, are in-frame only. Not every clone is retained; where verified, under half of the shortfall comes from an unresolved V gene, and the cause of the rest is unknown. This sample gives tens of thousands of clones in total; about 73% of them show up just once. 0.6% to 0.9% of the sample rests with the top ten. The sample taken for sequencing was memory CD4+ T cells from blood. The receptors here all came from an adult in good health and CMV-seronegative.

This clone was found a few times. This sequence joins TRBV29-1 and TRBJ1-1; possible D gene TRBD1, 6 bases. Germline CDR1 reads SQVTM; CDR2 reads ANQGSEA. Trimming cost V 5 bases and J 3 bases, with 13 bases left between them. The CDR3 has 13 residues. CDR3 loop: CSVTRTADTEAFF. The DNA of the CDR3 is TGCAGCGTTACCCGGACAGCCGACACTGAAGCTTTCTTT.

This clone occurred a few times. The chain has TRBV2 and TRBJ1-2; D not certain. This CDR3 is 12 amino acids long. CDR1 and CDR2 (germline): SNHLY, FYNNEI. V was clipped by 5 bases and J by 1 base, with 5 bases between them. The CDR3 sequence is CASSSDNYGYTF. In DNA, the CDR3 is TGTGCCAGCAGTTCCGATAACTATGGCTACACCTTC.

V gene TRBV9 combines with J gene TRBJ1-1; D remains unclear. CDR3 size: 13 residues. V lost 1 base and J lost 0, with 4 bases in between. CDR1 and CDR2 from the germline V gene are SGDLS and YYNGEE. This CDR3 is CASSVNMNTEAFF. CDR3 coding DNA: TGTGCCAGCAGCGTAAACATGAACACTGAAGCTTTCTTT.

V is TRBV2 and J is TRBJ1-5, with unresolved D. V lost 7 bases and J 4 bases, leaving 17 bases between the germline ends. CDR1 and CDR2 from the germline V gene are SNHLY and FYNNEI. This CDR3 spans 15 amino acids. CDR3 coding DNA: TGTGCCAGCACTGGTATGAGGGTTGGGAATCAGCCCCAGCATTTT. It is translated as CASTGMRVGNQPQHF.

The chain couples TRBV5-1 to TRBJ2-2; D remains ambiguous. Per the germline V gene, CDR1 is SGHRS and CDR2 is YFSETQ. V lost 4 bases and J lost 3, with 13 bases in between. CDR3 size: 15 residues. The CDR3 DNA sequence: TGCGCCAGCAGCCCGCTCTTGGCCCACACCGGGGAGCTGTTTTTT. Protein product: CASSPLLAHTGELFF.

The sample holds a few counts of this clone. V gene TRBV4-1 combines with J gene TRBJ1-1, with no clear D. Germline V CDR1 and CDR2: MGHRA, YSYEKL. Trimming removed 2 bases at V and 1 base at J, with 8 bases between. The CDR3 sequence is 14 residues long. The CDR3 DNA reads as TGCGCCAGCAGCCAAATCCAGAGGAACACTGAAGCTTTCTTT. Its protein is CASSQIQRNTEAFF.

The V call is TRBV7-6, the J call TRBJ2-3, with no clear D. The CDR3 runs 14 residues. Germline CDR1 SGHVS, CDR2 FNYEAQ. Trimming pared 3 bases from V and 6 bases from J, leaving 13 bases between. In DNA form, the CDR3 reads TGTGCCAGCAGCTTGATACCTAACGGGGATACGCAGTATTTT. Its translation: CASSLIPNGDTQYF.

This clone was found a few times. This CDR3 reads CAWSSGSRHEKLFF. The CDR3 DNA sequence: TGTGCCTGGAGTTCGGGATCTCGGCATGAAAAACTGTTTTTT. The chain is built from TRBV30 and TRBJ1-4; D unresolved. CDR1 is GTSNPN and CDR2 is SVGIG in the germline V gene (reference sequence). The CDR3 contains 14 residues. V was trimmed by 2 bases and J by 6 bases, leaving 13 bases between them.

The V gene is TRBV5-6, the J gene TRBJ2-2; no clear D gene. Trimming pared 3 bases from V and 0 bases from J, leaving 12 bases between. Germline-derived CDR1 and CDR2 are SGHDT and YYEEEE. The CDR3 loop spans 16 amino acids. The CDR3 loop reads CASSSSARTNTGELFF. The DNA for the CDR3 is TGTGCCAGCAGCTCTTCAGCCCGCACGAACACCGGGGAGCTGTTTTTT.

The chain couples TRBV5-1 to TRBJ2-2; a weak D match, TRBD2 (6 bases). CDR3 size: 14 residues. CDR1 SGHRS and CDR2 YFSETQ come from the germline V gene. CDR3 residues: CASEGLPNTGELFF. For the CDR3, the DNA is TGCGCTTCGGAGGGCTTGCCGAACACCGGGGAGCTGTTTTTT.

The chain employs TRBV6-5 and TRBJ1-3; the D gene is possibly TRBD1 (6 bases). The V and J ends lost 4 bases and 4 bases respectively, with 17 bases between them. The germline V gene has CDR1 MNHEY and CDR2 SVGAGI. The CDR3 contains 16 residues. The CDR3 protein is CASSSPRGAGGNTIYF. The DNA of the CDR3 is TGTGCCAGCAGTTCCCCTCGGGGGGCTGGAGGAAACACCATATATTTT.

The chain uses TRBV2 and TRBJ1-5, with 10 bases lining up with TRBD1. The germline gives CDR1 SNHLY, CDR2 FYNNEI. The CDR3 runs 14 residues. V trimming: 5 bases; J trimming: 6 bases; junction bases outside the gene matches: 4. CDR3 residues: CASSLDRGSQPQHF. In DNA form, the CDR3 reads TGTGCCAGCAGTTTGGACAGGGGGAGTCAGCCCCAGCATTTT.

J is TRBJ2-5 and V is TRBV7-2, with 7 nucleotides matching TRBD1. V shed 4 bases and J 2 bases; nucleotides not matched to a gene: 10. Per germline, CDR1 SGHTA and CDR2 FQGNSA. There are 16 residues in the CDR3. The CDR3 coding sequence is TGTGCCAGCAGCTCCCCGCCGGGACAGTCGCAAGAGACCCAGTACTTC. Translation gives CASSSPPGQSQETQYF.

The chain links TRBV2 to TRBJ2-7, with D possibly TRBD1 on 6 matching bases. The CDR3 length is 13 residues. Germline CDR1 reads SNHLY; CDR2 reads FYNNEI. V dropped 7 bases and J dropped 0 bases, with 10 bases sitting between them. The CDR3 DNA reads TGTGCCAGCAACAGGGACCTCTCCTACGAGCAGTACTTC. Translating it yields CASNRDLSYEQYF.